This record concerns one TCR beta chain sequence. What it binds is not known. An end of the junction differs from the germline gene, which may be a read error. Each donor supplied roughly 9.2 milliliters of peripheral blood. The data originate from a study of blood T cells in healthy people across ages. Points from the study as a whole: Investigators treated diversity estimates from one million T cells as underestimates.

A second 7 to 11 cycle PCR used barcoded and J-beta primers. Each single sample gave us at least 2.5 million CDR3-containing paired-end reads. TCRdb re-analysed the 5' RACE reads in MiXCR, keeping a single row per CDR3 protein. The sample includes 1.5 million to 2 million distinct CDR3 sequences, roughly 30% seen only once; the top ten take approximately 10%. The germline gives CDR1 SQVTM, CDR2 ANQGSEA. This CDR3 comprises 15 residues. Specimen: blood. The genes are TRBV29-1 and TRBJ2-1; 10 bases agree with TRBD1. The receptor was isolated from a woman aged 25 to 39 in good health. CDR3 in amino acids: CSVIYTDRGMNGQFF. DNA for the CDR3: TGCAGCGTTATTTATACGGACAGGGGGATGAATGGGCAGTTCTTC.